Listed below are T cell receptor beta chains from one sample, sequenced in a study of T cell responses to AZD1222 COVID-19 vaccine. TCRdb's table, derived via immunoSEQ multiplex PCR, lists solely in-frame clones and lacks some. Among fewer than 300,000 clones listed, over 85% were seen once. Specimen: peripheral blood, collected on day 0 of AZD1222 vaccination. Every receptor here comes from an adult in good health. CDR3s include the opening cysteine and the closing phenylalanine or tryptophan. Fields, in order: D gene, V gene, J gene, clone size, CDR3 DNA, CDR3 protein. D genes are given only for firm matches. Clone size is given for some rows only: seen once, a few or many times, or a class if the clone is expanded.

D: -; V: TRBV6-5; J: TRBJ1-5; size: -; DNA: TGTGCCAGCAGTCCCAGGGTTAATCAGCCCCAGCATTTT; CDR3: CASSPRVNQPQHF
D: -; V: TRBV5-5; J: TRBJ2-7; size: -; DNA: TGTGCCAGCAGCCCGGGACATAGAAGCTCCTACGAGCAGTACTTC; CDR3: CASSPGHRSSYEQYF
D: -; V: TRBV7-9; J: TRBJ2-7; size: few; DNA: TGTGCCAGCAGCCTGACAGTTCCCTACGAGCAGTACTTC; CDR3: CASSLTVPYEQYF
D: TRBD1; V: TRBV28; J: TRBJ1-5; size: few; DNA: TGTGCCAGCAGTTTTGTGTTGACAGGGGATATTGTTCAGCCCCAGCATTTT; CDR3: CASSFVLTGDIVQPQHF
D: -; V: TRBV10-1; J: TRBJ2-7; size: -; DNA: TGCGCCAGCAGTGAAAATTTCGGCGAGCAGTACTTC; CDR3: CASSENFGEQYF
D: TRBD2; V: TRBV11-2; J: TRBJ2-1; size: -; DNA: TGTGCCAGCAGCTCAGGAATAATAGCGGGAGCTTTTGAGCAGTTCTTC; CDR3: CASSSGIIAGAFEQFF
D: TRBD1; V: TRBV6-5; J: TRBJ1-5; size: -; DNA: TGTGCCAGCAACCTTTCAGGGGGAAATCAGCCCCAGCATTTT; CDR3: CASNLSGGNQPQHF
D: -; V: TRBV5-4; J: TRBJ2-7; size: -; DNA: TGTGCCAGCAGCTCGGACGGTCAGGGAGCCTACGAGCAGTACTTC; CDR3: CASSSDGQGAYEQYF
D: TRBD1; V: TRBV7-2; J: TRBJ1-2; size: -; DNA: TGTGCCAGTAGCACCCGGACAGGGCAATATGGCTACACCTTC; CDR3: CASSTRTGQYGYTF
D: -; V: TRBV7-3; J: TRBJ1-1; size: few; DNA: TGTGCCAGCAGCGGGACCCCGAACACTGAAGCTTTCTTT; CDR3: CASSGTPNTEAFF